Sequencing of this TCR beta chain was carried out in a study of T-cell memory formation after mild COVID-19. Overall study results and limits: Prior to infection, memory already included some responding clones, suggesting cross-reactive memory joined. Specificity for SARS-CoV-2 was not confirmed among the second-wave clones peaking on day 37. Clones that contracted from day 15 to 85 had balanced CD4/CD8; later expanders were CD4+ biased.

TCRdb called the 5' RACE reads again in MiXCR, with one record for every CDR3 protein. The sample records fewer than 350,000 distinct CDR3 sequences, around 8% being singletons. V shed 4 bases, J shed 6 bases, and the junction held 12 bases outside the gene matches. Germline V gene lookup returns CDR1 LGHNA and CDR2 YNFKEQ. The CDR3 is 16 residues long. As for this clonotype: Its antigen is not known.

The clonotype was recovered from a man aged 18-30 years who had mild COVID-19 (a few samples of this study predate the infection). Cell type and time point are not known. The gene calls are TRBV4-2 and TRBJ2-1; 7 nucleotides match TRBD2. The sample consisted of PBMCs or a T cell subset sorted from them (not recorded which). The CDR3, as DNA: TGTGCCAGCAGCCGAGGCGGGAGAAACGACCTCAATGAGCAGTTCTTC. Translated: CASSRGGRNDLNEQFF.